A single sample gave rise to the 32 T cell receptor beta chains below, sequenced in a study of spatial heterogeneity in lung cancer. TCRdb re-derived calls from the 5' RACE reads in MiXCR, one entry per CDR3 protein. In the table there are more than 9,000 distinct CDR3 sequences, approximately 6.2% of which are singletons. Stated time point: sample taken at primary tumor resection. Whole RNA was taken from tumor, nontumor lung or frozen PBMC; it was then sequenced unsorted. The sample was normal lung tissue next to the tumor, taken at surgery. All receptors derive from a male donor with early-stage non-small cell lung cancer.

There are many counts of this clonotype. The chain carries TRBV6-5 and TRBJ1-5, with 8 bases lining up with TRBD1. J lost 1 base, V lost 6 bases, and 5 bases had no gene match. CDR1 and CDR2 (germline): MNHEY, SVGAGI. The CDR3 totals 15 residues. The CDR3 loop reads CASRAQGGSNQPQHF. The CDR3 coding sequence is TGTGCCAGCAGGGCACAGGGGGGGAGCAATCAGCCCCAGCATTTT.

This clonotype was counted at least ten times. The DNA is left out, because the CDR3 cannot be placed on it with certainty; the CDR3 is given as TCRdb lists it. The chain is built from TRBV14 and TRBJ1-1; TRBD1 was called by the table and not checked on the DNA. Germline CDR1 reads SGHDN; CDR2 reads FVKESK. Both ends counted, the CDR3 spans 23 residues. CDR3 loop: CASSLTGGWGEAFFGQGTGEAFF.

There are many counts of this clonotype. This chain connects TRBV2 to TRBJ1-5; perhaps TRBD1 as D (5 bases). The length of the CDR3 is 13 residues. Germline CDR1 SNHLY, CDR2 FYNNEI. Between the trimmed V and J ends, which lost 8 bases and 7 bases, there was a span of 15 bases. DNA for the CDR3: TGTGCCAGCGAGCAGGGATCGGACCAGCCCCAGCATTTT. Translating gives CASEQGSDQPQHF.

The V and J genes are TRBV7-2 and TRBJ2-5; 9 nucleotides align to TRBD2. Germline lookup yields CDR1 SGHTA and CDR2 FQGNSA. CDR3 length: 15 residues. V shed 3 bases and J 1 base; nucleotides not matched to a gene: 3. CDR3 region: CASSFGTSLQETQYF. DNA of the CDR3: TGTGCCAGCAGCTTCGGGACTAGCCTCCAAGAGACCCAGTACTTC. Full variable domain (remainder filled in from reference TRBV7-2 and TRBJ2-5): GAGVSQSPSNKVTEKGKDVELRCDPISGHTALYWYRQSLGQGLEFLIYFQGNSAPDKSGLPSDRFSAERTGGSVSTLTIQRTQQEDSAVYLCASSFGTSLQETQYFGPGTRLLVL.

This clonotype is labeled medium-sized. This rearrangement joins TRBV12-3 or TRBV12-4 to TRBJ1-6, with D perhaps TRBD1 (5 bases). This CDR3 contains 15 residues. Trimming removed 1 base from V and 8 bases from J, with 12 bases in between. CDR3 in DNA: TGTGCCAGCAGTTTAGGGACACGGTCCCATTCACCCCTCCACTTT. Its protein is CASSLGTRSHSPLHF.

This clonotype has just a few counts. The CDR3 DNA reads as TGTGCCAGCCAAAGGGGCAGGGAAGGGACCGGGGAGCTGTTTTTT. It specifies CASQRGREGTGELFF. The genes are TRBV2 and TRBJ2-2; weak D call: TRBD1 (5 bases). The V gene lost 8 bases and the J gene lost 5 bases, with 18 bases spanning the gap. Germline CDR1 and CDR2: SNHLY and FYNNEI. The CDR3 covers 15 residues.

Here the CDR3 reads CASSPQGATGNTIYF. The CDR3 DNA sequence: TGTGCCAGCAGCCCCCAGGGGGCAACTGGAAACACCATATATTTT. The chain links TRBV9 to TRBJ1-3, with TRBD1 identical over 8 bases. This CDR3 region has 15 residues. J gave up 2 bases and V 4 bases, and 5 bases lay outside the gene matches. Germline V CDR1 and CDR2: SGDLS, YYNGEE.

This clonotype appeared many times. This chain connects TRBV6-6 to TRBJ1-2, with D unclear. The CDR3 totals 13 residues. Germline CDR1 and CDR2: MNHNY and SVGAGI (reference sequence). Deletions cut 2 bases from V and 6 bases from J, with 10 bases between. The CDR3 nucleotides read TGTGCCAGCAGTTACCAGGAGTCGAATGGCTACACCTTC. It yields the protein CASSYQESNGYTF.

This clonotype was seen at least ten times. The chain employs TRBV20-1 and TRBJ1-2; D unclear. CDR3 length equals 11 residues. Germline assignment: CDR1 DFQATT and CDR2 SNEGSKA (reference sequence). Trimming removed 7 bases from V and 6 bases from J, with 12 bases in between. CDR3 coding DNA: TGCAGTGGTGAAAAAGGTCATGGCTACACCTTC. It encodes CSGEKGHGYTF.

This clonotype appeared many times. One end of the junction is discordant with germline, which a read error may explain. The CDR3 spells CASNSYRVGITGKLFF. The CDR3, as DNA: TGTGCCAGCAACTCCTACAGGGTTGGGATCACCGGGAAGCTGTTTTTT. This chain uses TRBV5-6 with TRBJ2-2, with a weak D call TRBD1 (6 bases). The CDR3 has 16 amino acids. Germline V gives CDR1 SGHDT, CDR2 YYEEEE.

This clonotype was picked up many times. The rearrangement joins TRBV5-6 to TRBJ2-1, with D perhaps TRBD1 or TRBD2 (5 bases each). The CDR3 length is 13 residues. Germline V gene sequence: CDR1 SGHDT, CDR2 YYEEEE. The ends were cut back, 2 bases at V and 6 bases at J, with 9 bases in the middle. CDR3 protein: CASSFRGVNEQFF. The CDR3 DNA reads TGTGCCAGCAGCTTTCGAGGGGTCAATGAGCAGTTCTTC. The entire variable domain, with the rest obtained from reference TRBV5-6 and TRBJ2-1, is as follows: DAGVTQSPTHLIKTRGQQVTLRCSPKSGHDTVSWYQQALGQGPQFIFQYYEEEERQRGNFPDRFSGHQFPNYSSELNVNALLLGDSALYLCASSFRGVNEQFFGPGTRLTVL.

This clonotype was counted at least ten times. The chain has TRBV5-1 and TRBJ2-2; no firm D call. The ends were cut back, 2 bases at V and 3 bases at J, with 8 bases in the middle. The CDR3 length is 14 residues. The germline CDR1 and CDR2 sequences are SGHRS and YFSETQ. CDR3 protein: CASSLYMYTGELFF. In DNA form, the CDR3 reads TGCGCCAGCAGCTTATACATGTACACCGGGGAGCTGTTTTTT.

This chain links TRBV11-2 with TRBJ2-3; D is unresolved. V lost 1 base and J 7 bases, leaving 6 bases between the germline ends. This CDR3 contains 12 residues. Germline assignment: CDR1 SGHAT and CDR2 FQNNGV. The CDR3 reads CASSLGSYTQYF. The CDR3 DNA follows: TGTGCCAGCAGCTTAGGATCTTATACGCAGTATTTT.

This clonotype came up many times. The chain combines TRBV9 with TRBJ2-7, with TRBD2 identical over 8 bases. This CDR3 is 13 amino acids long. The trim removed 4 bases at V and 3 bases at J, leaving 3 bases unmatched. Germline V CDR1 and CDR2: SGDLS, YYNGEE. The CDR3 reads CASSPGTSYEQYF. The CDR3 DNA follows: TGTGCCAGCAGCCCCGGGACTAGCTACGAGCAGTACTTC. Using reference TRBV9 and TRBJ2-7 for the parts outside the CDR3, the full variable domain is DSGVTQTPKHLITATGQRVTLRCSPRSGDLSVYWYQQSLDQGLQFLIQYYNGEERAKGNILERFSAQQFPDLHSELNLSSLELGDSALYFCASSPGTSYEQYFGPGTRLTVT.

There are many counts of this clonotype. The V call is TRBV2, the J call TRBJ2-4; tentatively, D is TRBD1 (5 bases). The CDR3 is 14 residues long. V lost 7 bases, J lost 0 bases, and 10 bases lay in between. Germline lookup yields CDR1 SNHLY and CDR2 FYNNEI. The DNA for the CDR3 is TGTGCCAGCAAGGAGACAGTAGCCAAAAACATTCAGTACTTC. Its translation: CASKETVAKNIQYF.

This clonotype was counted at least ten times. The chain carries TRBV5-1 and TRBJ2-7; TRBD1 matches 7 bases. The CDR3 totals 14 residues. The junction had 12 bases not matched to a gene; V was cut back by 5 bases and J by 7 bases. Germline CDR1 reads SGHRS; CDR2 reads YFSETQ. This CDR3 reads CASSSSGGRGEQYF. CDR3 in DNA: TGCGCCAGCAGTTCTTCAGGGGGTCGAGGGGAGCAGTACTTC.

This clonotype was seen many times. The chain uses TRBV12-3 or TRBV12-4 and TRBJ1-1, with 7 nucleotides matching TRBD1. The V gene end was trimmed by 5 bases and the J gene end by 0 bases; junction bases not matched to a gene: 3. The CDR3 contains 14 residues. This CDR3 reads CASSGTVVNTEAFF. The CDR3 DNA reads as TGTGCCAGCAGTGGGACAGTAGTGAACACTGAAGCTTTCTTT.

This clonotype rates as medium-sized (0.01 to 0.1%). The CDR3, as DNA: TGCAGTGCTAGTGCCGGAGGGTCAGTCTACGAGCAGTACTTC. It encodes CSASAGGSVYEQYF. The chain couples TRBV20-1 to TRBJ2-7; possibly TRBD2 for D (6 bases). The CDR3 is 14 residues long. From germline, CDR1 is DFQATT and CDR2 SNEGSKA (reference sequence). V lost 3 bases and J 3 bases, leaving 15 bases between the germline ends.

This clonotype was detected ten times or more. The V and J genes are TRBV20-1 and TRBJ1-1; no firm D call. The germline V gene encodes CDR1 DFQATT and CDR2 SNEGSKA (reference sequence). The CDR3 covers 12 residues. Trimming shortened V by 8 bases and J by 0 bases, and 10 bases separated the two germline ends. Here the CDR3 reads CSTARMNTEAFF. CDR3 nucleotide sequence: TGCAGTACGGCCCGGATGAACACTGAAGCTTTCTTT.

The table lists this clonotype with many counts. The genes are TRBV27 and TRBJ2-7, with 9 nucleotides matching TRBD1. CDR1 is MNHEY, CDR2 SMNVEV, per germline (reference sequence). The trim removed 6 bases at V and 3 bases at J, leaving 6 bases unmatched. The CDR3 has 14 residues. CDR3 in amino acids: CASSRQGGHYEQYF. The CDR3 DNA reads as TGTGCCAGCAGCCGACAGGGGGGTCACTACGAGCAGTACTTC.

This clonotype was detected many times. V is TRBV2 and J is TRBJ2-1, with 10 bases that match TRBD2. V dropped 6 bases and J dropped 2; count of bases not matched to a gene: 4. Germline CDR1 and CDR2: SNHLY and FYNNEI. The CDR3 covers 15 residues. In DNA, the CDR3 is TGTGCCAGCAGGGACCTAGCGGGAGCCTACAATGAGCAGTTCTTC. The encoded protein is CASRDLAGAYNEQFF. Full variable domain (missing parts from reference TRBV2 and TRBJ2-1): EPEVTQTPSHQVTQMGQEVILRCVPISNHLYFYWYRQILGQKVEFLVSFYNNEISEKSEIFDDQFSVERPDGSNFTLKIRSTKLEDSAMYFCASRDLAGAYNEQFFGPGTRLTVL.

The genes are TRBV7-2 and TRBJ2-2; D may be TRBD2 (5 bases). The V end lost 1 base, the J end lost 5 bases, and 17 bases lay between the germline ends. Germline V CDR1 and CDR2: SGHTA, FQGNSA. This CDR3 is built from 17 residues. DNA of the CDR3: TGTGCCAGCAGCTTAGGTGGAGCGGCATGGGGAACCGGGGAGCTGTTTTTT. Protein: CASSLGGAAWGTGELFF. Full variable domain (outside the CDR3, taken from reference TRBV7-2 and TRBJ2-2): GAGVSQSPSNKVTEKGKDVELRCDPISGHTALYWYRQSLGQGLEFLIYFQGNSAPDKSGLPSDRFSAERTGGSVSTLTIQRTQQEDSAVYLCASSLGGAAWGTGELFFGEGSRLTVL.

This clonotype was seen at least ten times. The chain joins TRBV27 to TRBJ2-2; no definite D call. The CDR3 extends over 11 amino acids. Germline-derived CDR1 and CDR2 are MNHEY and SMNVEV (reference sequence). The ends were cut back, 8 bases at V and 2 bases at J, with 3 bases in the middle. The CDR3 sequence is CASGNTGELFF. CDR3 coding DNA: TGTGCCAGCGGAAACACCGGGGAGCTGTTTTTT.

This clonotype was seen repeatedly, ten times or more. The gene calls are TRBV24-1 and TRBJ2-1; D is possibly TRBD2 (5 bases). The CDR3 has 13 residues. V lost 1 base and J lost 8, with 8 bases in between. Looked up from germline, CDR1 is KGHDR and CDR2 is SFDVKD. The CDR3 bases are TGTGCCACCAGTGATTTCACTAGTGATGAGCAGTTCTTC. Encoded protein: CATSDFTSDEQFF.

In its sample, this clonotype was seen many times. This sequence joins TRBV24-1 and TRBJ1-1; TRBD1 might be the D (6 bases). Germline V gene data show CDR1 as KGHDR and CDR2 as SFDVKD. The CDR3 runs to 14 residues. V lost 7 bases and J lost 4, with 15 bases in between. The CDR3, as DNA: TGTGCCACCAGCCCCGGGGGCCAGAGCACTGAAGCTTTCTTT. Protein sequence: CATSPGGQSTEAFF.

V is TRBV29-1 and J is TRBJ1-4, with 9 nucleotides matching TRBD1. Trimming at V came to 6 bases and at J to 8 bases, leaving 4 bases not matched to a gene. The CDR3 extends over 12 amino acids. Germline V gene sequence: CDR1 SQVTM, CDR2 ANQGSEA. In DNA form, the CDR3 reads TGCAGCGTCCTCGGACAGGGGGAAAAACTGTTTTTT. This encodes CSVLGQGEKLFF.

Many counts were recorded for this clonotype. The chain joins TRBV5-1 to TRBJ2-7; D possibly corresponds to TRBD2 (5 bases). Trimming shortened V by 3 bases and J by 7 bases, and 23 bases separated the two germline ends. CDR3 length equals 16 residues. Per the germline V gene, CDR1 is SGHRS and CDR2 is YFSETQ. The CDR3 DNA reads TGCGCCAGCAGCTCCGGATATTCCGCGGGTCCGATGGAGCAGTACTTC. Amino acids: CASSSGYSAGPMEQYF.

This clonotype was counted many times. The CDR3: CASSQGAVWTGANTGELFF. CDR3 nucleotides: TGTGCCAGCAGCCAAGGGGCCGTCTGGACAGGGGCGAACACCGGGGAGCTGTTTTTT. This chain uses TRBV3-1 with TRBJ2-2, with 9 bases fitting TRBD1. The V gene end was trimmed by 1 base and the J gene end by 0 bases; junction bases not matched to a gene: 9. Germline CDR1 and CDR2: LGHDT and YNNKEL (reference sequence). The CDR3 runs 19 residues.

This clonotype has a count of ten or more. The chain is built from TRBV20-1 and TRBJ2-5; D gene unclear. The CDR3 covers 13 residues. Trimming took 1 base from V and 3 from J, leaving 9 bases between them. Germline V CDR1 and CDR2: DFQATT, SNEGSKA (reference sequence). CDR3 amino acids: CSARADRKETQYF. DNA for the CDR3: TGCAGTGCTAGAGCTGACCGAAAAGAGACCCAGTACTTC.

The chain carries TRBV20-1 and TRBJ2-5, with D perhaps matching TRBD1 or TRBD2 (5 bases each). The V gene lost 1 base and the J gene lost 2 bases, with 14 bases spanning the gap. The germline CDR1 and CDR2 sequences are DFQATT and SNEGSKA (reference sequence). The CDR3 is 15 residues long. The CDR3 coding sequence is TGCAGTGCTAGAGGGGGCGGGCACAGGCAAGAGACCCAGTACTTC. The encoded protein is CSARGGGHRQETQYF.

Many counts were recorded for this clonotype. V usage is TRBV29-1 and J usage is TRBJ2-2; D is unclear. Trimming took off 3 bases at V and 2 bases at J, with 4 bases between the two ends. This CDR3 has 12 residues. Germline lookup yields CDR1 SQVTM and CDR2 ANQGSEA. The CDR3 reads CSVDPNTGELFF. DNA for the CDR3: TGCAGCGTTGATCCAAACACCGGGGAGCTGTTTTTT.

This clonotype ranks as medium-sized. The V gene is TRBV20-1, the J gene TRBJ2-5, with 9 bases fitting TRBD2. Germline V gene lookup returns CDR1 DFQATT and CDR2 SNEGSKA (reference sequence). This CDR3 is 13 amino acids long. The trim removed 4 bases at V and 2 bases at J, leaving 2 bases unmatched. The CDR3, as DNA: TGCAGTGCTAAAACTAGCGGGCAAGAGACCCAGTACTTC. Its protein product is CSAKTSGQETQYF.